A single T cell receptor (beta chain) is shown here with its context. Sequencing was performed with immunoSEQ multiplex PCR; in TCRdb, only in-frame clones are kept and a portion is missing. The table has more than 250,000 clones, roughly 89% seen once. This sample is part of a study of blood T cell repertoires in COVID-19. The CDR3 is 13 residues long. V gave up 3 bases and J gave up 5 bases, with 9 bases separating them. Germline V gives CDR1 SGHAT, CDR2 FQNNGV. The chain is built from TRBV11-2 and TRBJ2-3; the D is unclear. Sample: PBMCs or T cells enriched from blood (not recorded which). The receptor's source is a woman aged 40-49 years who had recovered from COVID-19. The CDR3 sequence: CASSFDFRDTQYF. In DNA, the CDR3 is TGTGCCAGCAGCTTTGACTTTCGAGATACGCAGTATTTT.